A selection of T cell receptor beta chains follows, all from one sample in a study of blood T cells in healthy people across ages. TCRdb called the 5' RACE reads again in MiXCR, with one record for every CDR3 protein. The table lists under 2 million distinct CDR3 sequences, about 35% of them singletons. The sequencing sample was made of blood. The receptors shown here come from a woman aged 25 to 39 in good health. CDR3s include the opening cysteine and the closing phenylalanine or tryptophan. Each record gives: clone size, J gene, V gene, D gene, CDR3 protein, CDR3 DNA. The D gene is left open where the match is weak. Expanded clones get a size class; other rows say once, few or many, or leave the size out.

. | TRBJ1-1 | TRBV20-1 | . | CSSKGQGTEAFF | TGCAGCTCGAAGGGCCAGGGTACTGAAGCTTTCTTT
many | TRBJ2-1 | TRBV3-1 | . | CASRLDQNENEQFF | TGTGCCAGCAGACTGGACCAAAACGAAAATGAGCAGTTCTTC
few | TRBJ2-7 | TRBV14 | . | CASSQHQLSYEQYF | TGTGCCAGCAGCCAACACCAACTCTCCTACGAGCAGTACTTC
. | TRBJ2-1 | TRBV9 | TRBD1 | CASSPETGSEQFF | TGTGCCAGCAGCCCAGAGACAGGGTCTGAGCAGTTCTTC
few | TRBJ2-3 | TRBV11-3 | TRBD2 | CASSPGLALQDTQYF | TGTGCCAGCAGCCCCGGACTAGCCCTCCAAGATACGCAGTATTTT
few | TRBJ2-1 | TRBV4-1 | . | CASSPTPGTSYNEQFF | TGCGCCAGCAGCCCGACGCCCGGGACGTCCTACAATGAGCAGTTCTTC
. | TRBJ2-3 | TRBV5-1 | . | CASINLSGTGTQYF | TGCGCCAGCATTAACTTGTCGGGTACTGGTACGCAGTATTTT
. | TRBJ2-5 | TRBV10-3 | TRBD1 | CAISIGTGETQYF | TGTGCCATCAGTATCGGGACAGGTGAGACCCAGTACTTC
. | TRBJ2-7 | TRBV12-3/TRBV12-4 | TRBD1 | CASGYRGSYEQYF | TGTGCCAGCGGCTACAGGGGCTCCTACGAGCAGTACTTC
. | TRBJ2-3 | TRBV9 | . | CASSGGLDTDAQYF | TGTGCCAGCAGCGGGGGGCTCGACACAGATGCGCAGTATTTT
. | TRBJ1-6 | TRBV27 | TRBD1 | CASSPNRGPYSPLHF | TGTGCCAGCAGCCCGAACAGGGGGCCGTATTCACCCCTCCACTTT
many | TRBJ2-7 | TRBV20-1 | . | CSARAVGEQYF | TGCAGTGCTAGGGCGGTCGGCGAGCAGTACTTC
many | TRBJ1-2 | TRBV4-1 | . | CASSQGQVLYGYTF | TGCGCCAGCAGCCAAGGACAGGTCCTCTATGGCTACACCTTC
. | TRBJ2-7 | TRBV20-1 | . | CSAQRGQMLSYEQYF | TGCAGTGCCCAACGTGGACAGATGCTCTCCTACGAGCAGTACTTC
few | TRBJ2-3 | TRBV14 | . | CASSQVGPHTDTQYF | TGTGCCAGCAGCCAGGTCGGGCCCCACACTGATACGCAGTATTTT
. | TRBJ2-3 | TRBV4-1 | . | CASSQTKPTDTQYF | TGCGCCAGCAGCCAAACAAAGCCCACAGATACGCAGTATTTT
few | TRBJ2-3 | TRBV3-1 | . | CASSPRTGSGTDTQYF | TGTGCCAGCAGCCCCCGGACGGGTAGTGGAACAGATACGCAGTATTTT
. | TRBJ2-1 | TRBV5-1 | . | CASSLGDFGEQFF | TGCGCCAGCAGCTTGGGGGATTTCGGTGAGCAGTTCTTC
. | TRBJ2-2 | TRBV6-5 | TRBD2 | CASSYSKIAGLNTGERFF | TGTGCCAGCAGTTACTCGAAAATAGCGGGACTAAATACCGGGGAGCGGTTTTTT
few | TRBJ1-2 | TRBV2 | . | CASPQRTNYGYTF | TGTGCCAGCCCTCAGAGGACTAACTATGGCTACACCTTC
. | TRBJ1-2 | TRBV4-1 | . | CASSQPHRGTNYGYTF | TGCGCCAGCAGCCAACCTCATCGGGGGACAAACTATGGCTACACCTTC
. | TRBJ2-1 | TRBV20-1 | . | CSARDWFTQDPEQFF | TGCAGTGCTAGAGATTGGTTCACCCAGGACCCTGAGCAGTTCTTC
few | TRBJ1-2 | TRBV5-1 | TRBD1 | CASSSNTGEDGYTF | TGCGCCAGCAGCTCAAACACAGGGGAGGATGGCTACACCTTC
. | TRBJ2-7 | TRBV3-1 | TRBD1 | CASSRDRGRVNEQYF | TGTGCCAGCAGCCGGGACAGGGGGCGAGTGAACGAGCAGTACTTC
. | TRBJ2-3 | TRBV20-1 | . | CSAREGGGNTDTQYF | TGCAGTGCTAGAGAGGGTGGGGGGAACACAGATACGCAGTATTTT
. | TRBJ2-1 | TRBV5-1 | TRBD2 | CASSLGVAGGHEQFF | TGCGCCAGCAGCTTGGGGGTAGCGGGAGGCCATGAGCAGTTCTTC
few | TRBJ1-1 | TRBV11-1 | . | CASSLGRWDPNYSTEAFF | TGTGCCAGCAGCTTAGGGCGTTGGGACCCTAATTACTCCACTGAAGCTTTCTTT
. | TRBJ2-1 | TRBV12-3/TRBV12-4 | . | CASSFFLGNEQFF | TGTGCCAGCAGTTTTTTTCTAGGAAATGAGCAGTTCTTC
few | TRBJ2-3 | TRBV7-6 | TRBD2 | CASSLDAGGNTDTQYF | TGTGCCAGCAGCTTAGATGCGGGGGGGAACACAGATACGCAGTATTTT
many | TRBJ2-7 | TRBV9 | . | CASSVSVPPGGQYF | TGTGCCAGCAGCGTGTCGGTCCCACCCGGGGGGCAGTACTTC
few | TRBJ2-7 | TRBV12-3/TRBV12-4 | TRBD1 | CASSPRQGSTEQYF | TGTGCCAGCAGTCCGAGACAGGGTTCAACCGAGCAGTACTTC
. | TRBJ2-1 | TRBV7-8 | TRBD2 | CASSLGSGGPKSEQFF | TGTGCCAGCAGCTTAGGGTCGGGAGGGCCCAAAAGTGAGCAGTTCTTC
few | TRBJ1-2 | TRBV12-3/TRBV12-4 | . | CASRPQAAYGYTF | TGTGCCAGCAGACCACAGGCCGCCTATGGCTACACCTTC
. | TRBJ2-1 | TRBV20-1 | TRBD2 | CSAPSGSSYNEQFF | TGCAGTGCTCCGAGCGGGAGCTCCTACAATGAGCAGTTCTTC
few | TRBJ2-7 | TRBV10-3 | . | CAISGDEFVGYEQYF | TGTGCCATCAGTGGCGATGAATTTGTAGGCTACGAGCAGTACTTC
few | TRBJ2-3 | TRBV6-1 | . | CASSEADLTSTDTQYF | TGTGCCAGCAGTGAAGCGGATCTTACTAGCACGGATACGCAGTATTTT
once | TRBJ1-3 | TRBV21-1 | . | CASSNVPDCSPGNTIYF | TGTGCCAGCAGCAATGTACCCGACTGCAGCCCTGGAAACACCATATATTTT
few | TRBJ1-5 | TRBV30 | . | CAWSVDGFNQPQHF | TGTGCCTGGAGTGTCGACGGATTCAATCAGCCCCAGCATTTT
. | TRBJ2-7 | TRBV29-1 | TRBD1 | CSVELDRGSYEQYF | TGCAGCGTTGAACTGGACAGGGGGTCATACGAGCAGTACTTC
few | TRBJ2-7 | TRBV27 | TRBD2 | CASGRTAGNYEQYF | TGTGCCAGCGGAAGAACAGCGGGAAACTACGAGCAGTACTTC
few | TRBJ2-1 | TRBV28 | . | CASRPGFSGQFF | TGTGCCAGCAGGCCTGGTTTTAGCGGGCAGTTCTTC
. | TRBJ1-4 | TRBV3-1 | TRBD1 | CASRGGQEIKLFF | TGTGCCAGCAGGGGGGGACAGGAGATAAAACTGTTTTTT
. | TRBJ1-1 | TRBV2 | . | CASSDRGGNTEAFF | TGTGCCAGCAGTGATCGGGGCGGGAACACTGAAGCTTTCTTT
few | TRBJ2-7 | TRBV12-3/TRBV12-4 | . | CASSLGQTPGYF | TGTGCCAGCAGTTTAGGGCAAACGCCGGGGTACTTC
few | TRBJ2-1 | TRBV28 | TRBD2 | CASTPGGSGNKQFF | TGTGCCAGCACCCCGGGAGGTTCCGGCAACAAGCAGTTCTTC
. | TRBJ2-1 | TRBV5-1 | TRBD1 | CASSLPTGVNEQFF | TGCGCCAGCAGCTTGCCGACAGGGGTCAATGAGCAGTTCTTC
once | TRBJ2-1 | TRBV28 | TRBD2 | CASSWERERSYNEQFF | TGTGCCAGCAGCTGGGAGCGGGAGAGAAGCTACAATGAGCAGTTCTTC
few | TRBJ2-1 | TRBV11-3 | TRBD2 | CASSYGTSGGARNNEQFF | TGTGCCAGCAGCTACGGGACTAGCGGGGGGGCGAGGAACAATGAGCAGTTCTTC
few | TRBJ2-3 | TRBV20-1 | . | CSARAEYTQYF | TGCAGTGCTAGAGCCGAGTATACGCAGTATTTT
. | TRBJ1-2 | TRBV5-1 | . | CASSGGTPYGYTF | TGCGCCAGCAGCGGCGGGACTCCTTATGGCTACACCTTC
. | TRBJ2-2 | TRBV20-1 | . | CSAPSQGNTGELFF | TGCAGTGCTCCATCACAGGGTAACACCGGGGAGCTGTTTTTT